The present entry profiles one TCR beta chain with its context. Its antigen is undetermined. Naivety among CD8 cells was defined by CD45RO negativity and positive CCR7 selection, thereby excluding terminally differentiated effector memory CD45RA+ cells. This sample is part of a study of shared clonotypes between healthy human individuals. TCRdb's table, derived via immunoSEQ multiplex PCR, lists solely in-frame clones and lacks some. The data show hundreds of thousands of clones, roughly 96% seen once. The junction had 2 bases not matched to a gene; V was cut back by 0 bases and J by 1 base. CDR3 length: 15 amino acids. Per the germline V gene, CDR1 is LNHNV and CDR2 is YYDKDF (reference sequence). Study-wide results and limits: Roughly 5% was the fraction of naive CD4 clonotypes found shared across several donors. Generally, naive subsets came out with larger estimated richness than memory subsets.

The V call is TRBV15, the J call TRBJ2-5, with 7 bases aligning to TRBD1. Sequencing was done on a sample of naive CD8+ T cells sorted from blood. The TCR originated in a woman aged 30 to 39 in good health. The CDR3 nucleotides are TGTGCCACCAGCAGAGATAGGGGGCCCCAAGAGACCCAGTACTTC. Residues: CATSRDRGPQETQYF.